Listed here is a single T cell receptor beta chain. The protocol was immunoSEQ multiplex PCR, while the TCRdb copy is restricted to in-frame clones and leaves out a portion. The repertoire includes some 320,000 clones, roughly nine tenths of them detected once, and approximately 12% sits in the top ten. The source of the sample is a study of blood T cell repertoires in COVID-19. Sequenced input: peripheral blood. This sequence originates from a young woman with COVID-19, enrolled during active disease.

The CDR3 sequence: CASSFTRETQYF. CDR3 DNA: TGTGCCAGCAGCTTTACGCGAGAGACCCAGTACTTC. The rearrangement links TRBV7-8 to TRBJ2-5; D remains unclear. Trimming took off 3 bases at V and 4 bases at J, with 6 bases between the two ends. CDR1 and CDR2 (germline): SGHVS, FQNEAQ. This CDR3 is built from 12 residues.